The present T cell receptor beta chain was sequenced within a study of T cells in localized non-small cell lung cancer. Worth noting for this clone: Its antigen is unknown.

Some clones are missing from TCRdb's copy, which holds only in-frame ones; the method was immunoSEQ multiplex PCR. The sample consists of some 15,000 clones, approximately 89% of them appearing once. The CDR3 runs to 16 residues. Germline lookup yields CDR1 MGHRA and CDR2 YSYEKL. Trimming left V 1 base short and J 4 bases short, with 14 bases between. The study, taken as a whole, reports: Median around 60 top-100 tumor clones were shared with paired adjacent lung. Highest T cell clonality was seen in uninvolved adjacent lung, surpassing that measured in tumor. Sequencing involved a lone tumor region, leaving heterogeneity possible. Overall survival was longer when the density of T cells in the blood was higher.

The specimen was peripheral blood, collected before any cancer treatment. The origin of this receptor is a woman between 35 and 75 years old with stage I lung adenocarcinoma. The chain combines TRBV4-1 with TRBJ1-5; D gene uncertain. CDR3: CASSQARTGWNQPQHF. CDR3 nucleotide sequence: TGCGCCAGCAGCCAAGCCCGTACCGGGTGGAATCAGCCCCAGCATTTT.